The entry below gives a single T cell receptor (beta chain) sequence along with its context. Per the original data handling: It was from reference gene primer amplification that nucleated cell counts were estimated. The assay was immunoSEQ multiplex PCR, and TCRdb's table has in-frame clones only and misses some. The V and J calls and the clone size are those of that table, but D and trimming were determined from the DNA. Counted here are around 150,000 clones, 84% occurring once; the ten biggest clones make up 8.9%. The sample belongs to a study of blood T cell repertoires in COVID-19. Study overall: PBMCs, B-cell-depleted T cells, or T cells provided the cDNA or gDNA that made up the material.

This CDR3 comprises 13 residues. In germline, CDR1 is MNHEY, CDR2 SMNVEV (reference sequence). With 6 bases clipped from V and 4 bases from J, the junction kept 4 bases outside the gene matches. Seattle researchers signed up patients amid active infection and tracked them longitudinally. The sequencing input was peripheral blood. This TCR was recovered from a man aged 25 to 45 with COVID-19, enrolled during active disease. The V call is TRBV27, the J call TRBJ1-2; TRBD1 aligns across 8 bases. The CDR3 DNA follows: TGTGCCAGCAGCGGACAGGGACCCTATGGCTACACCTTC. Amino acids: CASSGQGPYGYTF.